These 26 T cell receptor beta chains were sequenced from one sample in a study of T-cell memory formation after mild COVID-19. One entry per CDR3 protein, called by TCRdb with MiXCR from the 5' RACE reads. The sample contains 470,000 or so distinct CDR3 sequences, 15% to 20% of which appear only once. The sample taken for sequencing was PBMCs or a T cell subset sorted from them (not recorded which). The source is an adult woman who had mild COVID-19 (a few samples of this study predate the infection). Cell type and time point are not known.

This clonotype was observed a few times. The chain uses TRBV3-1 and TRBJ2-7; 15 positions agree with TRBD2. Per the germline V gene, CDR1 is LGHDT and CDR2 is YNNKEL (reference sequence). The CDR3 runs to 18 residues. V shed 0 bases, J shed 3 bases, and the junction held 6 bases outside the gene matches. CDR3 region: CASSQEGTSGGPYYEQYF. The CDR3 nucleotides read TGTGCCAGCAGCCAAGAAGGGACTAGCGGGGGGCCATACTACGAGCAGTACTTC.

This clonotype was seen a few times. This chain uses TRBV7-2 with TRBJ2-5; 15 positions match TRBD2. Germline lookup yields CDR1 SGHTA and CDR2 FQGNSA. The V and J ends lost 5 bases and 2 bases, in that order; junction bases with no gene match: 6. The CDR3 is 17 amino acids. The CDR3 bases are TGTGCCAGCAGCCCCACGGGACTAGCGGGGGGTCAAGAGACCCAGTACTTC. It is translated as CASSPTGLAGGQETQYF.

This chain links TRBV5-1 with TRBJ1-1; no firm D call. The CDR3 sequence is 14 residues long. The V gene lost 4 bases and the J gene lost 3 bases, with 13 bases spanning the gap. Germline V lookup: CDR1 SGHRS, CDR2 YFSETQ. For the CDR3, the DNA is TGCGCCAGCAGCCCCACTATTGGGTACACTGAAGCTTTCTTT. Protein: CASSPTIGYTEAFF.

This clonotype was counted between two and nine times. This chain uses TRBV19 with TRBJ1-5; no clear D gene. The CDR3 extends over 16 amino acids. V shed 3 bases and J shed 7 bases, with 19 bases lying between them. In germline, CDR1 is LNHDA, CDR2 SQIVND (reference sequence). The CDR3 DNA reads as TGTGCCAGTAGTATCTCCTACGGACCAAAAATCCAGCCCCAGCATTTT. Residues: CASSISYGPKIQPQHF. Full variable domain (outside the CDR3, taken from reference TRBV19 and TRBJ1-5): DGGITQSPKYLFRKEGQNVTLSCEQNLNHDAMYWYRQDPGQGLRLIYYSQIVNDFQKGDIAEGYSVSREKKESFPLTVTSAQKNPTAFYLCASSISYGPKIQPQHFGDGTRLSIL.

The J gene is TRBJ1-2, the V gene TRBV18; D not resolved. Germline V gives CDR1 KGHSH, CDR2 LQKENI. The CDR3 is 12 amino acids. V lost 3 bases and J 8 bases, leaving 10 bases between the germline ends. CDR3 residues: CASSPLAHGYTF. The CDR3 coding sequence is TGTGCCAGCTCACCCTTAGCCCACGGCTACACCTTC. Drawing the rest from reference TRBV18 and TRBJ1-2, the complete variable domain is NAGVMQNPRHLVRRRGQEARLRCSPMKGHSHVYWYRQLPEEGLKFMVYLQKENIIDESGMPKERFSAEFPKEGPSILRIQQVVRGDSAAYFCASSPLAHGYTFGSGTRLTVV.

The chain links TRBV19 to TRBJ2-7, with D perhaps TRBD1 (5 bases). Germline V gene lookup returns CDR1 LNHDA and CDR2 SQIVND (reference sequence). V was cut by 2 bases and J by 9 bases, with 14 bases left in between. The CDR3 is 13 residues long. CDR3: CASSIRGVPRQYF. Here the CDR3 DNA reads TGTGCCAGTAGTATAAGGGGCGTTCCACGGCAGTACTTC.

This clonotype came up many times. The genes are TRBV7-2 and TRBJ2-4, with D possibly matching TRBD2 (6 bases). V was shortened by 5 bases and J by 7 bases, with 15 bases between the two germline ends. The germline V gene has CDR1 SGHTA and CDR2 FQGNSA. The CDR3 consists of 14 residues. The CDR3 region is CASSPRLAANIQYF. As DNA, the CDR3 is TGTGCCAGCAGCCCCCGGTTAGCGGCGAACATTCAGTACTTC.

This clonotype has just a few counts. J is TRBJ1-5 and V is TRBV10-3; the D gene is possibly TRBD1 (5 bases). In germline, CDR1 is ENHRY, CDR2 SYGVKD. The V and J ends lost 3 bases and 2 bases respectively, with 23 bases between them. The CDR3 loop spans 19 amino acids. The CDR3 protein is CAISDSLLATQGGNQPQHF. CDR3 in DNA: TGTGCCATCAGTGACTCCTTGTTGGCGACCCAGGGCGGCAATCAGCCCCAGCATTTT.

This clonotype has only a few counts. The rearrangement joins TRBV7-9 to TRBJ2-7; D may be TRBD2 (5 bases). The CDR3 contains 16 residues. Deletions cut 4 bases from V and 2 bases from J, with 18 bases between. Germline-derived CDR1 and CDR2 are SEHNR and FQNEAQ (reference sequence). CDR3 residues: CASSSPRSGSPYEQYF. CDR3 sequence (DNA): TGTGCCAGCAGCTCGCCCAGGTCGGGGTCCCCCTACGAGCAGTACTTC.

The CDR3 DNA follows: TGTGCCAGCAGCCTGGACAGGGGAGGGGACTACACCTTC. Protein sequence: CASSLDRGGDYTF. V is TRBV5-4 and J is TRBJ1-2; 9 nucleotides match TRBD1. Trimming removed 4 bases from V and 10 bases from J; junction bases left unmatched: 8. The CDR3 covers 13 residues. Germline CDR1 is SGHNT and CDR2 is YYREEE (reference sequence). Looking up the rest from reference TRBV5-4 and TRBJ1-2 gives the full variable domain: ETGVTQSPTHLIKTRGQQVTLRCSSQSGHNTVSWYQQALGQGPQFIFQYYREEENGRGNFPPRFSGLQFPNYSSELNVNALELDDSALYLCASSLDRGGDYTFGSGTRLTVV.

The chain carries TRBV7-3 and TRBJ2-7, with 7 bases lining up with TRBD1. CDR1 and CDR2 (germline): SGHTA, FQGTGA. The CDR3 sequence is 15 residues long. After removal of 6 bases from V and 6 bases from J, the junction contained 14 bases not matched to a gene. CDR3 in DNA: TGTGCCAGCAGTATGACAGGGCCCTTGGGGGCCGAGCAGTACTTC. This gives the protein CASSMTGPLGAEQYF.

This clonotype showed up just a few times. CDR3: CASSLVTGKVLQETQYF. In DNA form, the CDR3 reads TGTGCCAGCAGCTTAGTTACGGGGAAAGTCCTTCAAGAGACCCAGTACTTC. V and J are TRBV7-2 and TRBJ2-5, with D possibly being TRBD2 (5 bases). The CDR3 has 17 amino acids. Trimming pared 1 base from V and 2 bases from J, leaving 17 bases between. In germline, CDR1 is SGHTA, CDR2 FQGNSA. Looking up the rest from reference TRBV7-2 and TRBJ2-5 gives the full variable domain: GAGVSQSPSNKVTEKGKDVELRCDPISGHTALYWYRQSLGQGLEFLIYFQGNSAPDKSGLPSDRFSAERTGGSVSTLTIQRTQQEDSAVYLCASSLVTGKVLQETQYFGPGTRLLVL.

The genes are TRBV11-2 and TRBJ2-1; D unclear. V gave up 0 bases and J gave up 9 bases, with 12 bases separating them. The CDR3 is 14 residues long. Germline-derived CDR1 and CDR2 are SGHAT and FQNNGV. The CDR3 coding sequence is TGTGCCAGCAGCTTAGATGTATTGACCAGTGAGCAGTTCTTC. Translated: CASSLDVLTSEQFF.

The chain combines TRBV5-1 with TRBJ1-2; 11 bases map to TRBD1. Germline CDR1 is SGHRS and CDR2 is YFSETQ. The CDR3 runs 15 residues. The junction had 8 bases not matched to a gene; V was cut back by 3 bases and J by 7 bases. The CDR3 coding sequence is TGCGCCAGCAGCTCACCCCGGGACAGGGGGTTTGGCTACACCTTC. This encodes CASSSPRDRGFGYTF.

This clonotype was detected a few times. This chain connects TRBV6-1 to TRBJ2-2, with D uncertain. Germline V gives CDR1 MNHNS, CDR2 SASEGT. CDR3 size: 15 residues. Trimming took 3 bases from V and 0 from J, leaving 8 bases between them. Written as DNA, the CDR3 is TGTGCCAGCAGTGAGACCATGACGAACACCGGGGAGCTGTTTTTT. It codes for CASSETMTNTGELFF.

This clonotype was observed a few times. The chain carries TRBV20-1 and TRBJ1-2, with D tentatively TRBD1 (5 bases). V lost 3 bases and J lost 10, with 21 bases in between. CDR3 length equals 14 residues. The germline V gene has CDR1 DFQATT and CDR2 SNEGSKA (reference sequence). The CDR3 reads CSASSRRQGNDYTF. The DNA for the CDR3 is TGCAGTGCTAGTAGCCGTAGGCAGGGAAATGACTACACCTTC.

This clonotype appeared once. The DNA for the CDR3 is TGTGCCAGCAGGCTACAGGGATCTGGAAACACCATATATTTT. Its protein is CASRLQGSGNTIYF. The chain is built from TRBV12-3 or TRBV12-4 and TRBJ1-3; D perhaps matches TRBD1 (6 bases). This CDR3 contains 14 residues. Between the trimmed V and J ends, which lost 6 bases and 1 base, there was a span of 10 bases.

The chain is built from TRBV20-1 and TRBJ2-7; 9 bases match TRBD2. The CDR3 loop spans 15 amino acids. V gave up 1 base and J gave up 8 bases; unmatched junction bases: 12. Looked up from germline, CDR1 is DFQATT and CDR2 is SNEGSKA (reference sequence). The CDR3 DNA is TGCAGTGCTAGAGCCCGGACTAGCGACCCCTTCAAGCAGTACTTC. Its protein is CSARARTSDPFKQYF.

This clonotype came up a few times. This sequence joins TRBV5-1 and TRBJ2-7; 11 nucleotides agree with TRBD1. V gave up 4 bases and J gave up 3 bases; unmatched junction bases: 6. CDR1 is SGHRS, CDR2 YFSETQ, per germline. CDR3 length equals 15 residues. As DNA, the CDR3 is TGCGCCAGCAGCCCCGGGACAGGGGGAAACTACGAGCAGTACTTC. It encodes CASSPGTGGNYEQYF.

There are a few counts of this clonotype. The chain uses TRBV20-1 and TRBJ2-3, with 9 bases fitting TRBD2. This CDR3 region has 12 residues. The ends lost 5 bases at V and 5 bases at J; junction bases unmatched: 2. Germline CDR1 and CDR2: DFQATT and SNEGSKA (reference sequence). The CDR3 DNA follows: TGCAGTGCTGTTAGCGGGAGAGATACGCAGTATTTT. Translated: CSAVSGRDTQYF.

This chain links TRBV2 with TRBJ2-3; 10 nucleotides match TRBD1. CDR1 and CDR2 (germline): SNHLY, FYNNEI. Trimming removed 8 bases from V and 3 bases from J; junction bases left unmatched: 8. CDR3 length equals 15 residues. The CDR3 bases are TGTGCCAGCTGCCCCGACAGGGGGCGGACAGATACGCAGTATTTT. Its protein product is CASCPDRGRTDTQYF. Supplemented by reference TRBV2 and TRBJ2-3, the full variable domain reads EPEVTQTPSHQVTQMGQEVILRCVPISNHLYFYWYRQILGQKVEFLVSFYNNEISEKSEIFDDQFSVERPDGSNFTLKIRSTKLEDSAMYFCASCPDRGRTDTQYFGPGTRLTVL.

This clonotype was detected only a few times. The CDR3 nucleotides read TGCAGTGTCGAATTTATCGTCGAGGGCTACACCTTC. Protein sequence: CSVEFIVEGYTF. V and J are TRBV20-1 and TRBJ1-2; D not resolved. Germline V gives CDR1 DFQATT, CDR2 SNEGSKA (reference sequence). V was clipped by 7 bases and J by 8 bases, with 17 bases between them. The CDR3 is made up of 12 amino acids.

In its sample, this clonotype was seen a few times. V gene TRBV4-1 combines with J gene TRBJ2-3, with D hard to call. The germline V gene has CDR1 MGHRA and CDR2 YSYEKL. The CDR3 sequence is 14 residues long. V shed 2 bases and J shed 4 bases, with 10 bases lying between them. This CDR3 is CASSQYPRADTQYF. The DNA of the CDR3 is TGCGCCAGCAGCCAATACCCTCGGGCAGATACGCAGTATTTT.

The sample holds a few counts of this clonotype. The J gene is TRBJ2-3, the V gene TRBV6-1; TRBD1 matches 8 bases. Germline CDR1 reads MNHNS; CDR2 reads SASEGT. The CDR3 runs 16 residues. Losses at the gene ends were 5 bases for V and 0 bases for J; bases not matched to a gene: 7. Written as DNA, the CDR3 is TGTGCCAGCAGTATCCGGACAGGGCCTAGCACAGATACGCAGTATTTT. As protein: CASSIRTGPSTDTQYF.

This sequence joins TRBV27 and TRBJ2-1, with 7 bases that match TRBD2. With V trimmed by 11 bases and J by 2 bases, 6 bases remained unmatched. CDR1 and CDR2 (germline): MNHEY, SMNVEV (reference sequence). There are 13 residues in the CDR3. The chain's CDR3 is CAARSGAYNEQFF. The DNA for the CDR3 is TGTGCCGCCAGGAGCGGGGCCTACAATGAGCAGTTCTTC.

As DNA, the CDR3 is TGTGCCAGCAGCTGGCAGCTAGTTGACTACGAGCAGTACTTC. Translating gives CASSWQLVDYEQYF. V gene TRBV5-5 combines with J gene TRBJ2-7; D unresolved. The germline gives CDR1 SGHKS, CDR2 YYEKEE (reference sequence). Trimming left V 3 bases short and J 3 bases short, with 13 bases between. The CDR3 runs to 14 residues.